The subject of this entry is one TCR beta chain. Since a much larger clone is just one base distant, this may be a read error. The sample contains more than one DNA sequence encoding this CDR3. The sample comes from a study of blood T cell repertoires in COVID-19. Overall study context: COVID-19 samples from acute and convalescent phases originated in the United States, Italy and Spain. In each case, the material was cDNA or gDNA derived from T cells, B-cell-depleted T cells, or PBMCs.

Sequencing was performed with immunoSEQ multiplex PCR; in TCRdb, only in-frame clones are kept and a portion is missing. This sample has about 59,000 clones, with 70% to 75% found just once. V gave up 5 bases and J gave up 2 bases, with 14 bases separating them. Germline lookup yields CDR1 LGHNA and CDR2 YNFKEQ. This CDR3 is 15 amino acids long. The sample comprised peripheral blood. This clonotype was sampled from a woman aged 45-59 years with active or convalescent COVID-19. The V gene is TRBV4-2, the J gene TRBJ2-3, with D perhaps matching TRBD1 (6 bases). The CDR3 bases are TGTGCCAGCAGCGGACAGCTTTCTCTCACAGATACGCAGTATTTT. Protein: CASSGQLSLTDTQYF.